This T cell receptor (beta chain) is from a study of identical twins. Study-level points and caveats: There was an excess of low generation probability in the out-of-frame alpha sequences that twins shared. Twins' surplus sharing was weaker for beta out-of-frame sequences. Fewer insertions were carried by abundant cord blood beta clonotypes, but none was seen in memory repertoires.

Template switching added a universal primer site, and cDNA bore unique molecular identifiers. TCRdb analysed the 5' RACE reads with MiXCR anew, one entry per CDR3 protein. The sample has fewer than 250,000 distinct CDR3 sequences; 7.5% are singletons. The CDR3 is made up of 15 amino acids. Trimming cost V 6 bases and J 9 bases, with 21 bases left between them. For this clonotype: Its target is unknown.

These data are also associated with another study on yellow fever vaccine responses in identical twins.

This TCR derives from a woman aged 18 to 35 in good health. Sequencing was done on a sample of CD8+ T cells sorted from blood. The gene calls are TRBV12-3 or TRBV12-4 and TRBJ2-1; a possible D gene is TRBD2 (7 bases). The CDR3 protein is CASSDTGGAGSEQFF. CDR3 DNA sequence: TGTGCCAGCAGCGACACTGGGGGGGCTGGCAGTGAGCAGTTCTTC.